Detailed here is one T cell receptor (beta chain). What it binds is not known. The data stem from a study of T cell responses to AZD1222 COVID-19 vaccine. Points from the study as a whole: Donors were largely white British and mainly female; clonal diversity was possibly underestimated. Reportedly, close to half of spike-specific TCRs are directed against unmutated variant regions. Only six or seven AZD1222 recipients tested seropositive at baseline. The peak T cell response came first, and repertoires were sampled only after it.

Sequenced by immunoSEQ multiplex PCR; TCRdb stores in-frame clones only, minus some. The table records about 110,000 clones, roughly 90% of them present only once. The V gene's germline CDR1 is SGHAT and CDR2 FQNNGV. The length of the CDR3 is 13 residues. V was shortened by 5 bases and J by 10 bases, with 12 bases between the two germline ends. This clonotype was sampled from an adult in good health. The chain is built from TRBV11-2 and TRBJ1-6; D not certain. The specimen comprised peripheral blood, sampled on day 0 of AZD1222 vaccination. DNA of the CDR3: TGTGCCAGCAGCACTGGGGTCGGCTCACCCCTCCACTTT. Its translation: CASSTGVGSPLHF. The entire variable domain, with the rest obtained from reference TRBV11-2 and TRBJ1-6, is as follows: EAGVAQSPRYKIIEKRQSVAFWCNPISGHATLYWYQQILGQGPKLLIQFQNNGVVDDSQLPKDRFSAERLKGVDSTLKIQPAKLEDSAVYLCASSTGVGSPLHFGNGTRLTVT.